What follows is one TCR beta chain and its context. The data were taken from a study of T cell changes during pregnancy in multiple sclerosis. Using immunoSEQ multiplex PCR, the repertoire was profiled, and TCRdb retains in-frame clones only, with some absent. Here the sample spans some 16,000 clones, 83% being singletons. The CDR3 consists of 15 residues. The germline gives CDR1 KGHSH, CDR2 LQKENI. V lost 6 bases, J lost 4 bases, and 18 bases lay in between. Here the sequenced sample was CD8+ T cells from peripheral blood mononuclear cells, taken after pregnancy. The clonotype comes from a female donor in good health, enrolled as a control in a pregnancy study. The J gene is TRBJ2-5, the V gene TRBV18; a weak D match, TRBD1 (6 bases). CDR3 in amino acids: CASSPGTQVPETQYF. The CDR3 DNA reads as TGTGCCAGCTCTCCCGGGACACAAGTTCCAGAGACCCAGTACTTC. The whole variable domain, filled in from reference TRBV18 and TRBJ2-5, reads NAGVMQNPRHLVRRRGQEARLRCSPMKGHSHVYWYRQLPEEGLKFMVYLQKENIIDESGMPKERFSAEFPKEGPSILRIQQVVRGDSAAYFCASSPGTQVPETQYFGPGTRLLVL.